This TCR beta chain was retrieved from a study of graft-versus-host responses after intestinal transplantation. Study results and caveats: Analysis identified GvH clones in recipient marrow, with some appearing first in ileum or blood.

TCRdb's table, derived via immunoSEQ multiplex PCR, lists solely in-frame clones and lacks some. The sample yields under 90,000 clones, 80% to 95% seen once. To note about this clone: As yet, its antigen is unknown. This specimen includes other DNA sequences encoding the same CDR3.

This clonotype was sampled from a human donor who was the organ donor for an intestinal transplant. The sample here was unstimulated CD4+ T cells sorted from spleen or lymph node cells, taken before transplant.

The CDR3 DNA follows: TGTGCCAGCAGCTTACCTAACACAGATACGCAGTATTTT. Amino acid sequence: CASSLPNTDTQYF. The chain uses TRBV7-9 and TRBJ2-3, with D hard to call. Germline V gene sequence: CDR1 SEHNR, CDR2 FQNEAQ (reference sequence). CDR3 length: 13 residues. V was cut by 2 bases and J by 2 bases, with 5 bases left in between. The full variable domain, in which reference TRBV7-9 and TRBJ2-3 provide the parts outside the CDR3, is DTGVSQNPRHKITKRGQNVTFRCDPISEHNRLYWYRQTLGQGPEFLTYFQNEAQLEKSRLLSDRFSAERPKGSFSTLEIQRTEQGDSAMYLCASSLPNTDTQYFGPGTRLTVL.